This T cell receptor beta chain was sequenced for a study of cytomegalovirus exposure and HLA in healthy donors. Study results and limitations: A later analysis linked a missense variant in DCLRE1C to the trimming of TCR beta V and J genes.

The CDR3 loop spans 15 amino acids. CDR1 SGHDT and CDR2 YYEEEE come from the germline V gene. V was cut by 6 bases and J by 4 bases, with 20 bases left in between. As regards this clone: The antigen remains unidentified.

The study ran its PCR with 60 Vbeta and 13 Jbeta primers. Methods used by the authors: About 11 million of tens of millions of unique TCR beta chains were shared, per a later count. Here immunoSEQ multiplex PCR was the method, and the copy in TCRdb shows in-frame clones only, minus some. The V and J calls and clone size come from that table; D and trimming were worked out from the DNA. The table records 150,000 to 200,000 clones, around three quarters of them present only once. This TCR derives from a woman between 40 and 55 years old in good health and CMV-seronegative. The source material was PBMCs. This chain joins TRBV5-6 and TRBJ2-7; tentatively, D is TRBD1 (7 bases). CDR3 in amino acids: CASTWTGGTTYEQYF. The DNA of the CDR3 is TGTGCCAGCACCTGGACAGGAGGGACAACTTACGAGCAGTACTTC.